This entry lists 27 T cell receptor beta chains sequenced from one sample in a study of early T cells in non-severe SARS-CoV-2 infection. TCRdb called the 5' RACE reads again in MiXCR, with one record for every CDR3 protein. The profile shows 54,000 or so distinct CDR3 sequences, around 12% of them singletons. The sample taken for sequencing was whole blood. The receptors originated from an adult who was a healthcare worker with PCR-confirmed SARS-CoV-2 infection or an uninfected control (not recorded which).

This rearrangement joins TRBV2 to TRBJ2-2; no clear D. Germline V gene sequence: CDR1 SNHLY, CDR2 FYNNEI. The CDR3 totals 19 residues. V lost 5 bases, J lost 0 bases, and 22 bases lay in between. This CDR3 is CASSPLTAAPYANTGELFF. The CDR3 DNA is TGTGCCAGCAGTCCCCTTACGGCGGCCCCCTACGCGAACACCGGGGAGCTGTTTTTT.

This chain links TRBV20-1 with TRBJ2-7; D tentatively fits TRBD1 or TRBD2 (5 bases each). CDR1 DFQATT and CDR2 SNEGSKA come from the germline V gene (reference sequence). The CDR3 consists of 13 residues. The germline V and J ends were trimmed by 5 bases and 4 bases, with 15 bases remaining between them. DNA of the CDR3: TGCAGTGCTGAAGGGACGGAAAATTACGAGCAGTACTTC. Translated: CSAEGTENYEQYF.

Ten or more counts support this clonotype. Germline is not matched at one junction end, which may reflect a read error. This chain links TRBV20-1 with TRBJ1-4, with 10 bases aligning to TRBD1. This CDR3 is 13 amino acids long. Germline assignment: CDR1 DFQATT and CDR2 SNEGSKA (reference sequence). In nucleotides, the CDR3 is TGCAGTGCTGGAGACAGGGGGCGTGAAAAACTGTTTTTT. It yields the protein CSAGDRGREKLFF.

A few counts support this clonotype. The chain carries TRBV3-1 and TRBJ1-2; maybe TRBD1 (6 bases). The CDR3 length is 13 residues. Trimming shortened V by 1 base and J by 8 bases, and 11 bases separated the two germline ends. Germline CDR1 LGHDT, CDR2 YNNKEL (reference sequence). In DNA form, the CDR3 reads TGTGCCAGCAGCCAAGGGACAGCGGGAGGCTACACCTTC. This sequence encodes CASSQGTAGGYTF.

The gene calls are TRBV29-1 and TRBJ2-7, with TRBD2 identical over 11 bases. V lost 4 bases and J lost 5; bases outside the gene matches: 7. The CDR3 is made up of 14 amino acids. Germline loops: CDR1 SQVTM, CDR2 ANQGSEA. The CDR3 spells CSVGLAGGLNEQYF. In DNA form, the CDR3 reads TGCAGCGTTGGGCTAGCGGGAGGATTGAACGAGCAGTACTTC.

This clonotype was seen at least ten times. CDR3 residues: CASSELAGSDEQYF. The CDR3 DNA reads TGTGCCAGCAGTGAATTAGCGGGGAGCGACGAGCAGTACTTC. The chain carries TRBV6-1 and TRBJ2-7, with TRBD2 identical over 8 bases. CDR3 length: 14 amino acids. Germline V CDR1 and CDR2: MNHNS, SASEGT. Trimming at V came to 2 bases and at J to 5 bases, leaving 5 bases not matched to a gene.

The rearrangement links TRBV6-5 to TRBJ1-5; TRBD1 matches 7 bases. From germline, CDR1 is MNHEY and CDR2 SVGAGI. V dropped 10 bases and J dropped 5; count of bases not matched to a gene: 5. The CDR3 has 12 amino acids. CDR3 protein: CATRTGDQPQHF. CDR3 in DNA: TGTGCCACAAGGACAGGTGATCAGCCCCAGCATTTT.

The V call is TRBV2, the J call TRBJ2-7, with 7 positions matching TRBD1. The junction had 3 bases not matched to a gene; V was cut back by 8 bases and J by 2 bases. This CDR3 has 12 amino acids. Germline V gene data show CDR1 as SNHLY and CDR2 as FYNNEI. CDR3 residues: CASDRATYEQYF. DNA of the CDR3: TGTGCCAGCGACAGGGCCACCTACGAGCAGTACTTC. The full variable domain, rest sourced from reference TRBV2 and TRBJ2-7, is EPEVTQTPSHQVTQMGQEVILRCVPISNHLYFYWYRQILGQKVEFLVSFYNNEISEKSEIFDDQFSVERPDGSNFTLKIRSTKLEDSAMYFCASDRATYEQYFGPGTRLTVT.

This clonotype was detected only a few times. This sequence joins TRBV30 and TRBJ1-1; D may be TRBD1 (6 bases). V was pared by 4 bases and J by 10 bases, with 16 bases between. Germline V gene sequence: CDR1 GTSNPN, CDR2 SVGIG (reference sequence). This CDR3 comprises 12 residues. Here the CDR3 reads CAWNTGGTRAFF. The CDR3 DNA reads as TGTGCCTGGAACACTGGGGGGACAAGAGCTTTCTTT.

This clonotype showed up just a few times. The chain links TRBV12-3 or TRBV12-4 to TRBJ1-2, with D uncertain. This CDR3 has 13 residues. Trimming took 6 bases from V and 3 from J, leaving 11 bases between them. The CDR3: CASSRSLDYGYTF. Written as DNA, the CDR3 is TGTGCCAGCAGCCGTAGCCTAGACTATGGCTACACCTTC.

The chain joins TRBV20-1 to TRBJ2-7; D is uncertain. The CDR3 has 14 residues. V was cut by 5 bases and J by 6 bases, with 20 bases left in between. Germline CDR1 and CDR2: DFQATT and SNEGSKA (reference sequence). The CDR3 region is CSALPASRSGEQYF. The CDR3 DNA is TGCAGTGCTCTACCGGCCAGTCGAAGTGGCGAGCAGTACTTC.

The chain carries TRBV11-1 and TRBJ2-1; perhaps TRBD1 as D (6 bases). The CDR3 covers 13 residues. With 2 bases removed from V and 7 bases from J, the gap between germline ends came to 9 bases. Germline-derived CDR1 and CDR2 are SGHAT and FQDESV (reference sequence). The CDR3: CASSLSGTNEQFF. In DNA, the CDR3 is TGTGCCAGCAGCTTAAGTGGGACAAATGAGCAGTTCTTC.

This clonotype was seen only a few times. The V gene is TRBV18, the J gene TRBJ2-1; no clear D. Trimming took 2 bases from V and 2 from J, leaving 10 bases between them. Looked up from germline, CDR1 is KGHSH and CDR2 is LQKENI. The CDR3 has 15 amino acids. The CDR3 DNA reads TGTGCCAGCTCACCATCAGGAGTCCCCTACAATGAGCAGTTCTTC. Protein product: CASSPSGVPYNEQFF.

This chain connects TRBV20-1 to TRBJ2-3; TRBD2 aligns across 7 bases. The germline gives CDR1 DFQATT, CDR2 SNEGSKA (reference sequence). This CDR3 has 15 amino acids. The J segment lost 5 bases and the V segment lost 0 bases, leaving 8 bases of the junction unmatched. For the CDR3, the DNA is TGCAGTGCTAGAGATTCGAGCGGGGCCGGAGATACGCAGTATTTT. Amino acids: CSARDSSGAGDTQYF.

This clonotype was counted between two and nine times. The chain combines TRBV25-1 with TRBJ2-7; D remains unclear. The germline V gene has CDR1 MGHDK and CDR2 SYGVNS. The length of the CDR3 is 12 residues. V was clipped by 3 bases and J by 4 bases, with 7 bases between them. As DNA, the CDR3 is TGTGCCAGCAGTGATTTGGGGTACGAGCAGTACTTC. It yields the protein CASSDLGYEQYF.

Many counts were recorded for this clonotype. V gene TRBV5-4 combines with J gene TRBJ2-5; D is unclear. The germline V gene has CDR1 SGHNT and CDR2 YYREEE (reference sequence). V shed 4 bases and J shed 2 bases, with 18 bases lying between them. CDR3 length: 16 residues. CDR3 protein: CASSPGPSNRQETQYF. CDR3 DNA: TGTGCCAGCAGCCCCGGACCATCCAATAGGCAAGAGACCCAGTACTTC.

The chain employs TRBV7-2 and TRBJ1-3; D gene unclear. This CDR3 region has 16 residues. Trimming left V 1 base short and J 2 bases short, with 12 bases between. Germline CDR1 and CDR2: SGHTA and FQGNSA. The CDR3 sequence is CASSLVRLRPGNTIYF. CDR3 coding DNA: TGTGCCAGCAGCTTAGTCCGTTTACGACCTGGAAACACCATATATTTT.

This clonotype was seen a few times. The chain recombines TRBV7-2 with TRBJ2-3; D unclear. The CDR3 length is 11 residues. The germline V and J ends were trimmed by 8 bases and 6 bases, with 9 bases remaining between them. The V gene's germline CDR1 is SGHTA and CDR2 FQGNSA. In DNA, the CDR3 is TGTGCCAGCTTCGTAGCTGATACGCAGTATTTT. Its protein is CASFVADTQYF.

The rearrangement links TRBV7-2 to TRBJ1-6; TRBD1 is a possible D gene (6 bases). Trimming removed 7 bases at V and 12 bases at J, with 16 bases between. Germline V lookup: CDR1 SGHTA, CDR2 FQGNSA. This CDR3 comprises 13 residues. CDR3 region: CASTRDIQEPLHF. The CDR3 DNA reads as TGTGCCAGCACCAGGGACATCCAGGAACCCCTCCACTTT.

There are many counts of this clonotype. This chain's CDR3 is CASSFNPAGGHTGELFF. The CDR3, as DNA: TGTGCCAGCAGCTTTAATCCAGCGGGAGGACACACCGGGGAGCTGTTTTTT. The chain recombines TRBV5-4 with TRBJ2-2; TRBD2 matches 9 bases. The CDR3 has 17 amino acids. The V and J ends lost 2 bases and 3 bases, in that order; junction bases with no gene match: 8. CDR1 SGHNT and CDR2 YYREEE come from the germline V gene (reference sequence).

The CDR3 loop is CASSRDRTNEKLFF. The CDR3 region has the DNA TGTGCCAGCAGTCGGGACAGAACTAATGAAAAACTGTTTTTT. This chain joins TRBV7-8 and TRBJ1-4, with 7 bases fitting TRBD1. The germline CDR1 and CDR2 sequences are SGHVS and FQNEAQ. The CDR3 is 14 residues long. Losses at the gene ends were 6 bases for V and 1 base for J; bases not matched to a gene: 2.

Comments on this clonotype: It may be a read error: a sequence one base away is much more abundant. The chain combines TRBV28 with TRBJ1-4; D is ambiguous. Germline CDR1 and CDR2: MDHEN and SYDVKM. The CDR3 runs 12 residues. V was pared by 6 bases and J by 11 bases, with 13 bases between. The CDR3: CASSSRLDKLFF. DNA for the CDR3: TGTGCCAGCAGCTCCCGCCTTGATAAACTGTTTTTT.

This clonotype turned up a few times. J is TRBJ2-7 and V is TRBV3-1; 11 nucleotides align to TRBD2. V lost 1 base, J lost 4 bases, and 3 bases stayed unmatched. The CDR3 loop spans 15 amino acids. Germline V gene data show CDR1 as LGHDT and CDR2 as YNNKEL (reference sequence). This CDR3 is CASSQGRLAGYEQYF. The CDR3 DNA sequence: TGTGCCAGCAGCCAAGGACGACTAGCGGGGTACGAGCAGTACTTC.

This clonotype has at least ten counts. The chain links TRBV27 to TRBJ2-7, with D possibly being TRBD1 (5 bases). The CDR3 has 12 amino acids. Germline values: CDR1 MNHEY, CDR2 SMNVEV (reference sequence). The germline V and J ends were trimmed by 3 bases and 7 bases, with 10 bases remaining between them. CDR3 region: CASSFTKGEQYF. The CDR3 DNA is TGTGCCAGCAGTTTTACAAAGGGGGAGCAGTACTTC.

The chain couples TRBV5-1 to TRBJ1-6; TRBD1 aligns across 7 bases. The CDR3 length is 14 residues. Germline V gene data show CDR1 as SGHRS and CDR2 as YFSETQ. V gave up 1 base and J gave up 7 bases; unmatched junction bases: 2. CDR3 in amino acids: CASSLSTGNSPLHF. The CDR3 coding sequence is TGCGCCAGCAGCTTGTCGACAGGGAATTCACCCCTCCACTTT. Full variable domain (outside the CDR3, taken from reference TRBV5-1 and TRBJ1-6): KAGVTQTPRYLIKTRGQQVTLSCSPISGHRSVSWYQQTPGQGLQFLFEYFSETQRNKGNFPGRFSGRQFSNSRSEMNVSTLELGDSALYLCASSLSTGNSPLHFGNGTRLTVT.

In its sample, this clonotype was seen many times. The chain uses TRBV7-2 and TRBJ2-1; the D gene could be TRBD1 or TRBD2 (6 bases each). The CDR3 extends over 13 amino acids. Germline loops: CDR1 SGHTA, CDR2 FQGNSA. V gave up 6 bases and J gave up 3 bases, with 9 bases separating them. Here the CDR3 reads CASRRDNYNEQFF. In nucleotides, the CDR3 is TGTGCCAGCAGGCGGGACAACTACAATGAGCAGTTCTTC.

This rearrangement joins TRBV28 to TRBJ2-1; 14 positions match TRBD2. V lost 4 bases to trimming and J lost 8 bases; unmatched junction nucleotides: 7. The CDR3 is 16 amino acids. CDR1 and CDR2 from the germline V gene are MDHEN and SYDVKM. The CDR3 protein is CASSSRGLAGGYEQFF. In nucleotides, the CDR3 is TGTGCCAGCAGTTCGCGTGGACTAGCGGGAGGATATGAGCAGTTCTTC.